What follows are 8 T cell receptor beta chains derived from one specimen sequenced in a study of blood T cell repertoires in COVID-19. Clones were sequenced by immunoSEQ multiplex PCR, and TCRdb holds only the in-frame ones, with some missing. Counted here are under 110,000 clones, around 92% occurring once; the ten biggest clones make up 5.7%. The sequencing input was peripheral blood. These receptors came from a man in his fifties or sixties with active COVID-19.

The rearrangement uses TRBV7-9 and TRBJ1-3; 8 nucleotides agree with TRBD1. The germline V gene encodes CDR1 SEHNR and CDR2 FQNEAQ (reference sequence). The CDR3 covers 14 residues. The V and J ends lost 6 bases and 0 bases, in that order; junction bases with no gene match: 1. Here the CDR3 DNA reads TGTGCCAGCAGGGACAGGGTCTCTGGAAACACCATATATTTT. This translates into CASRDRVSGNTIYF.

V usage is TRBV5-4 and J usage is TRBJ2-3; possibly TRBD1 for D (6 bases). V was trimmed by 4 bases and J by 4 bases, leaving 13 bases between them. The CDR3 extends over 14 amino acids. Germline lookup yields CDR1 SGHNT and CDR2 YYREEE (reference sequence). The CDR3 region is CASSRQGRPDTQYF. The CDR3 nucleotides read TGTGCCAGCAGCCGGCAGGGGCGTCCAGATACGCAGTATTTT.

The chain recombines TRBV7-6 with TRBJ1-4; D not resolved. Germline lookup yields CDR1 SGHVS and CDR2 FNYEAQ. CDR3 length: 17 residues. Trimming left V 3 bases short and J 5 bases short, with 19 bases between. CDR3 region: CASSLLPSGHPNEKLFF. The CDR3 DNA reads as TGTGCCAGCAGCTTGTTACCATCTGGGCACCCAAATGAAAAACTGTTTTTT.

Remarks on this clone: The junction does not match germline at one end; this may be a read error. The chain carries TRBV9 and TRBJ2-3; TRBD2 matches 7 bases. CDR1 and CDR2 (germline): SGDLS, YYNGEE. The CDR3 covers 15 residues. DNA of the CDR3: TGTGCCAGCAGCGTAGGGGGCGGGAGCAGAGATACGCAGTATTTT. Its protein product is CASSVGGGSRDTQYF. Looking up the rest from reference TRBV9 and TRBJ2-3 gives the full variable domain: DSGVTQTPKHLITATGQRVTLRCSPRSGDLSVYWYQQSLDQGLQFLIQYYNGEERAKGNILERFSAQQFPDLHSELNLSSLELGDSALYFCASSVGGGSRDTQYFGPGTRLTVL.

The chain uses TRBV11-3 and TRBJ2-1; 8 bases are a match to TRBD1. Germline CDR1 is SGHNT and CDR2 is YENEEA. The V segment lost 1 base and the J segment 4 bases; nucleotides outside the gene matches: 12. The CDR3 sequence is 18 residues long. Here the CDR3 reads CASSLAPSQGAQYNEQFF. CDR3 DNA: TGTGCCAGCAGCTTAGCCCCGAGCCAGGGGGCCCAGTACAATGAGCAGTTCTTC.

This chain uses TRBV2 with TRBJ2-3; TRBD1 matches 11 bases. The V gene's germline CDR1 is SNHLY and CDR2 FYNNEI. J was trimmed by 2 bases and V by 3 bases; bases with no gene match: 4. The CDR3 is 16 residues long. The CDR3 DNA is TGTGCCAGCAGTGACCGGGACAGGGGGATCACAGATACGCAGTATTTT. Translating it yields CASSDRDRGITDTQYF.

This chain connects TRBV27 to TRBJ2-7; unclear D gene. Germline CDR1 is MNHEY and CDR2 is SMNVEV (reference sequence). This CDR3 region has 13 residues. Trimming removed 8 bases from V and 0 bases from J, with 11 bases in between. In DNA form, the CDR3 reads TGTGCCAGCCGTCGTTCAGGCTCCTACGAGCAGTACTTC. It encodes CASRRSGSYEQYF.

This chain uses TRBV10-1 with TRBJ1-1; D not certain. The V end lost 2 bases, the J end lost 4 bases, and 8 bases lay between the germline ends. CDR1 and CDR2 (germline): WNHNN, SYGVQD (reference sequence). The CDR3 covers 13 residues. DNA of the CDR3: TGCGCCAGCAGTGAGGGAGTTGGCACTGAAGCTTTCTTT. Encoded protein: CASSEGVGTEAFF.